A selection of T cell receptor beta chains follows, all from one sample in a study of cytomegalovirus exposure and HLA in healthy donors. Profiling relied on immunoSEQ multiplex PCR, and the TCRdb table lists in-frame clones only, not all of them. The sample records some 140,000 clones, under 85% being singletons. Specimen: PBMCs. The receptor set was obtained from a man younger than 35 in good health and CMV-seronegative. CDR3s include the opening cysteine and the closing phenylalanine or tryptophan.

cdr3_length	v_call	j_call	cdr3_aa
14	TRBV6-1	TRBJ2-5	CASSSRGSQETQYF
12	TRBV2	TRBJ2-3	CASRNRGDTQYF
16	TRBV5-6	TRBJ1-3	CASSLWWTPTGNTIYF
13	TRBV30	TRBJ2-3	CAGTGVHTDTQYF
14	TRBV30	TRBJ2-5	CAWTRQGLRETQYF
13	TRBV6-5	TRBJ1-6	CASSYDGESPLHF
11	TRBV23-1	TRBJ2-1	CASRFDNEQFF
18	TRBV9	TRBJ2-2	CASSPPAGRGVPQGELFF
14	TRBV5-1	TRBJ1-1	CASSPAVEAVEAFF
15	TRBV19	TRBJ1-5	CASSIFRGHNQPQHF
15	TRBV9	TRBJ1-1	CASSVGGPGNTEAFF
21	TRBV6-1	TRBJ2-3	CASSEFPGLAGGPQITDTQYF
15	TRBV6-5	TRBJ1-1	CASSYQGAMITEAFF
15	TRBV9	TRBJ2-1	CASSLQGYPYNEQFF
15	TRBV9	TRBJ2-1	CASSGGSGLGNEQFF
12	TRBV18	TRBJ2-6	CASSPPEEVLTF
14	TRBV6-5	TRBJ2-2	CASSTGVATGELFF
14	TRBV4-2	TRBJ2-5	CASSQDRTSWEQYF
15	TRBV5-4	TRBJ1-1	CASSLGTGLNTEAFF
17	TRBV5-5	TRBJ1-1	CASSSPGQGAVGTEAFF
14	TRBV4-3	TRBJ1-1	CASSQDTDSFEAFF
11	TRBV5-5	TRBJ2-1	CASSIVNEQFF
13	TRBV6-5	TRBJ2-7	CASSRRDSYEQYF
13	TRBV5-6	TRBJ1-1	CASSLGTGRWAFF
16	TRBV4-1	TRBJ1-6	CASSQDGPRRDSPLHF
13	TRBV6-5	TRBJ1-2	CASSRDTNYGYTF
12	TRBV30	TRBJ1-2	CAWSVQLYGYTF